The rows below give T cell receptor beta chains drawn from one sample of a study of shared clonotypes between healthy human individuals. Here immunoSEQ multiplex PCR was the method, and the copy in TCRdb shows in-frame clones only, minus some. This sample has about 2.2 million clones, with roughly 91% found just once. Sequenced sample: naive CD8+ T cells from PBMCs. All receptors derive from a man aged 18-30 years in good health. Some clones in this sample may be carry-over from other donors' samples. Both conserved end residues are part of each CDR3. The D gene is left open where the match is weak. The size of a clone is reported for some rows only, either as once, few or many, or as a class for expanded clones.

d_gene	abundance	v_gene	j_gene	CDR3aa	CDR3nt
NA	NA	TRBV28	TRBJ1-1	CASSSSQYTEAFF	TGTGCCAGCAGTTCCTCCCAGTACACTGAAGCTTTCTTT
NA	NA	TRBV27	TRBJ2-1	CASSLLSADYRGNYNEQFF	TGTGCCAGCAGTCTTCTGAGTGCGGACTACCGAGGAAACTACAATGAGCAGTTCTTC
NA	NA	TRBV5-4	TRBJ1-3	CASSSRTALGSGNTIYF	TGTGCCAGCAGCTCTCGGACAGCCCTTGGCTCTGGAAACACCATATATTTT
TRBD2	once	TRBV28	TRBJ2-7	CASSQAGGTYEQYF	TGTGCCAGCAGTCAAGCGGGAGGGACCTACGAGCAGTACTTC
TRBD1	NA	TRBV29-1	TRBJ2-7	CSVADRDSYEQYF	TGCAGCGTAGCCGACCGGGACAGCTACGAGCAGTACTTC
NA	NA	TRBV4-1	TRBJ2-3	CASSQEAGRVADTQYF	TGCGCCAGCAGCCAAGAGGCCGGGCGGGTTGCGGATACGCAGTATTTT
TRBD2	NA	TRBV4-2	TRBJ2-1	CASSLRTSGRYNEQFF	TGTGCCAGCAGCCTCCGGACTAGCGGGAGGTACAATGAGCAGTTCTTC
NA	NA	TRBV10-3	TRBJ2-3	CAVWTGLSTDTQYF	TGTGCCGTTTGGACGGGGTTAAGCACAGATACGCAGTATTTT
NA	NA	TRBV6-1	TRBJ1-1	CASRDLRATEAFF	TGTGCCAGCAGGGACTTGAGGGCGACTGAAGCTTTCTTT
TRBD2	NA	TRBV18	TRBJ2-1	CASSPRAGTSGEQFF	TGTGCCAGCTCACCAAGGGCGGGGACTAGTGGTGAGCAGTTCTTC
TRBD2	NA	TRBV30	TRBJ2-3	CAWSLKRERADTQYF	TGTGCCTGGTCCCTTAAGCGGGAGCGCGCAGATACGCAGTATTTT
NA	NA	TRBV11-2	TRBJ2-7	CASSLRAVYEQYF	TGTGCCAGCAGCTTAAGGGCCGTCTACGAGCAGTACTTC
NA	NA	TRBV25-1	TRBJ2-7	CASSTYSYEQYF	TGTGCCAGCAGTACATACTCCTACGAGCAGTACTTC
NA	NA	TRBV28	TRBJ2-7	CASTLRGETYEQYF	TGTGCCAGCACCCTGAGGGGGGAAACCTACGAGCAGTACTTC
NA	NA	TRBV7-3	TRBJ2-3	CASSLSYGGGTDTQYF	TGTGCCAGCAGCTTAAGCTATGGGGGCGGCACAGATACGCAGTATTTT
NA	few	TRBV2	TRBJ1-3	CASLGGSFSYDSGNTIYF	TGTGCCAGCCTAGGAGGGTCCTTTTCATACGACTCTGGAAACACCATATATTTT
TRBD1	NA	TRBV9	TRBJ2-7	CASNRGQGPDEQYF	TGTGCCAGCAACCGGGGACAGGGCCCTGACGAGCAGTACTTC
TRBD2	NA	TRBV7-8	TRBJ2-3	CASSLLRRGDTDTQYF	TGTGCCAGCAGCTTACTGCGTCGGGGGGACACAGATACGCAGTATTTT
TRBD2	NA	TRBV4-2	TRBJ2-7	CASSQGTSGTYEQYF	TGTGCCAGCAGCCAAGGGACTAGCGGGACCTACGAGCAGTACTTC
NA	NA	TRBV10-2	TRBJ2-3	CASKGADSTDTQYF	TGCGCCAGCAAAGGCGCGGATAGCACAGATACGCAGTATTTT
NA	few	TRBV7-9	TRBJ1-5	CASSLARQEGQPQHF	TGTGCCAGCAGCTTAGCGAGGCAGGAGGGACAGCCCCAGCATTTT
NA	NA	TRBV27	TRBJ2-1	CASSLGFEQFF	TGTGCCAGCAGTTTGGGCTTTGAGCAGTTCTTC
TRBD2	NA	TRBV27	TRBJ2-2	CASSLRLAEPTGELFF	TGTGCCAGCAGTCTACGACTAGCGGAACCCACCGGGGAGCTGTTTTTT
TRBD2	NA	TRBV2	TRBJ2-2	CASRPLGGTSGRAGTGELFF	TGTGCCAGCAGACCTCTGGGCGGGACTAGCGGGAGGGCTGGCACCGGGGAGCTGTTTTTT
NA	few	TRBV4-1	TRBJ1-1	CASSQVGRDTEAFF	TGCGCCAGCAGCCAAGTCGGGAGGGACACTGAAGCTTTCTTT
NA	NA	TRBV25-1	TRBJ1-4	CASSGEGEKLFF	TGTGCCAGCAGTGGAGAAGGCGAAAAACTGTTTTTT
NA	NA	TRBV7-8	TRBJ1-4	CASSLNLGVNEKLFF	TGTGCCAGCAGCTTAAATCTGGGTGTCAATGAAAAACTGTTTTTT
NA	NA	TRBV27	TRBJ2-2	CASTLRGDGELFF	TGTGCCAGCACCCTACGGGGCGACGGGGAGCTGTTTTTT
NA	NA	TRBV7-7	TRBJ2-3	CASSLLPGLGADTQYF	TGTGCCAGCAGCTTACTCCCAGGGCTTGGTGCGGATACGCAGTATTTT
NA	NA	TRBV13	TRBJ1-2	CASSSALNYGYTF	TGTGCCAGCAGCTCTGCCCTTAACTATGGCTACACCTTC
NA	once	TRBV19	TRBJ2-5	CASSRTQGGETQYF	TGTGCCAGTAGTAGAACACAGGGAGGAGAGACCCAGTACTTC
TRBD1	NA	TRBV6-1	TRBJ1-2	CASSPGTANYGYTF	TGTGCCAGCAGTCCAGGGACAGCCAACTATGGCTACACCTTC
TRBD1	few	TRBV9	TRBJ1-5	CASSVDGTDNQPQHF	TGTGCCAGCAGCGTAGACGGGACAGATAATCAGCCCCAGCATTTT
NA	NA	TRBV28	TRBJ2-6	CASSPLRGSGANVLTF	TGTGCCAGCAGTCCCCTGAGGGGCTCTGGGGCCAACGTCCTGACTTTC
TRBD1	once	TRBV6-5	TRBJ2-7	CASSYLGQAYEQYF	TGTGCCAGCAGTTACTTGGGACAGGCCTACGAGCAGTACTTC
TRBD1	NA	TRBV29-1	TRBJ2-7	CSVEYPLGQGAHEQYF	TGCAGCGTTGAATACCCATTGGGACAGGGGGCCCACGAGCAGTACTTC
NA	NA	TRBV30	TRBJ2-5	CAWSVQGGETQYF	TGTGCCTGGAGTGTACAGGGAGGGGAGACCCAGTACTTC
NA	NA	TRBV5-4	TRBJ2-3	CASSLGGTDTQYF	TGTGCCAGCAGCTTGGGAGGCACAGATACGCAGTATTTT
TRBD1	NA	TRBV10-2	TRBJ1-2	CASSDGRGDYGYTF	TGCGCCAGCAGTGACGGCAGGGGGGACTATGGCTACACCTTC
NA	NA	TRBV5-8	TRBJ2-7	CASSLGLNPYEQYF	TGTGCCAGCAGCTTGGGACTGAATCCCTACGAGCAGTACTTC